This T cell receptor beta chain was sequenced for a study of identifying expanded T cells in peripheral blood. Study-wide results and limits: Two-week clone count variance significantly increased as total template count grew.

Assay used: immunoSEQ multiplex PCR; TCRdb lists only in-frame clones, some missing. The sample lists 50,000 to 65,000 clones, roughly nine tenths occurring once. This clone has only one observation. The antigen is undetermined. CDR1 is MNHNS and CDR2 is SASEGT in the germline V gene. CDR3 length: 13 residues. V shed 7 bases and J 0 bases; nucleotides not matched to a gene: 3. This sequence joins TRBV6-1 and TRBJ2-7; 7 positions match TRBD2. The TCR sequence derives from a person aged 18-69 years in good health. The sequenced sample was blood. This chain's CDR3 is CASKAGASYEQYF. The CDR3 bases are TGTGCCAGCAAGGCGGGAGCCTCCTACGAGCAGTACTTC.